Following are 20 T cell receptor beta chains from one sample sequenced in a study of graft-versus-host responses after intestinal transplantation. TCRdb keeps only in-frame clones here, not all; method: immunoSEQ multiplex PCR. The sample carries fewer than 45,000 clones, more than 85% recorded once. Sequencing was performed on PBMCs, taken 524 days after transplant. Receptors originate from a human patient who received an intestinal transplant, so some T cells may come from the graft donor.

V and J are TRBV5-6 and TRBJ2-5; possibly TRBD2 for D (6 bases). Germline CDR1 and CDR2: SGHDT and YYEEEE. The V gene lost 4 bases and the J gene lost 4 bases, with 23 bases spanning the gap. The CDR3 has 17 amino acids. CDR3 nucleotide sequence: TGTGCCAGCAGCCCACGGACGAGCGGGTATTTGGGAGAGACCCAGTACTTC. Protein product: CASSPRTSGYLGETQYF.

The genes are TRBV27 and TRBJ2-4; possible D gene TRBD1, 5 bases. CDR1 MNHEY and CDR2 SMNVEV come from the germline V gene (reference sequence). CDR3 length: 13 residues. Trimming removed 6 bases at V and 5 bases at J, with 11 bases between. The CDR3 loop is CASSSGNQNIQYF. The CDR3 DNA sequence: TGTGCCAGCAGCTCAGGGAACCAAAACATTCAGTACTTC.

This chain uses TRBV15 with TRBJ1-5, with D unclear. This CDR3 has 14 residues. V gave up 5 bases and J gave up 7 bases, with 15 bases separating them. In germline, CDR1 is LNHNV, CDR2 YYDKDF (reference sequence). In nucleotides, the CDR3 is TGTGCCACCAGCCCTAGAGTGAATGGACAGCCCCAGCATTTT. Amino acids: CATSPRVNGQPQHF.

This rearrangement joins TRBV4-2 to TRBJ2-7, with a weak D call TRBD2 (5 bases). Germline CDR1 LGHNA, CDR2 YNFKEQ. The CDR3 covers 16 residues. V shed 0 bases and J shed 3 bases, with 15 bases lying between them. The CDR3 here is CASSQEGLSGGYEQYF. CDR3 nucleotide sequence: TGTGCCAGCAGCCAAGAAGGCCTCAGCGGAGGCTACGAGCAGTACTTC.

The J gene is TRBJ2-5, the V gene TRBV7-6; either TRBD1 or TRBD2 may supply D (6 bases each). Trimming stripped 1 base from V and 5 bases from J, with 17 bases between. CDR1 is SGHVS, CDR2 FNYEAQ, per germline. This CDR3 region has 16 residues. CDR3 residues: CASSLDQGGLGETQYF. In DNA form, the CDR3 reads TGTGCCAGCAGCTTAGATCAAGGGGGGCTCGGGGAGACCCAGTACTTC.

This chain links TRBV11-3 with TRBJ1-1; D unresolved. Germline values: CDR1 SGHNT, CDR2 YENEEA. There are 13 residues in the CDR3. Between the trimmed V and J ends, which lost 1 base and 10 bases, there was a span of 13 bases. CDR3 residues: CASSLGFGSVAFF. Written as DNA, the CDR3 is TGTGCCAGCAGCTTAGGTTTCGGATCAGTAGCTTTCTTT.

The V and J genes are TRBV4-1 and TRBJ2-7; possible D gene TRBD1, 6 bases. Trimming took off 1 base at V and 3 bases at J, with 13 bases between the two ends. Germline V CDR1 and CDR2: MGHRA, YSYEKL. This CDR3 contains 15 residues. The CDR3 nucleotides read TGCGCCAGCAGCCAAGGGGGGCAGGGATTCTACGAGCAGTACTTC. Protein product: CASSQGGQGFYEQYF.

The rearrangement links TRBV28 to TRBJ2-7, with 8 bases identical to TRBD1. The CDR3 covers 14 residues. The trim removed 6 bases at V and 0 bases at J, leaving 4 bases unmatched. Per the germline V gene, CDR1 is MDHEN and CDR2 is SYDVKM. The CDR3 bases are TGTGCCAGCAGGTCGACAGGGGCCTCCTACGAGCAGTACTTC. It encodes CASRSTGASYEQYF.

V is TRBV7-9 and J is TRBJ2-7; 10 bases are shared with TRBD1. V was clipped by 4 bases and J by 0 bases; unmatched bases: 3. Germline V gives CDR1 SEHNR, CDR2 FQNEAQ (reference sequence). CDR3 length: 15 residues. For the CDR3, the DNA is TGTGCCAGCAGCTCGGACAGGGGGGTCTCCTACGAGCAGTACTTC. This translates into CASSSDRGVSYEQYF.

This clone was seen once. The chain uses TRBV27 and TRBJ1-5; 8 bases agree with TRBD1. The CDR3 is 15 residues long. CDR1 MNHEY and CDR2 SMNVEV come from the germline V gene (reference sequence). J gave up 4 bases and V 5 bases, and 7 bases lay outside the gene matches. CDR3 residues: CASSTGQGVNQPQHF. CDR3 bases: TGTGCCAGCAGTACCGGACAGGGCGTGAATCAGCCCCAGCATTTT.

The chain carries TRBV6-5 and TRBJ2-7; the match to TRBD2 covers 10 bases. Germline lookup yields CDR1 MNHEY and CDR2 SVGAGI. With V trimmed by 0 bases and J by 4 bases, 6 bases remained unmatched. CDR3 length: 16 amino acids. The CDR3: CASSYSLSSGSYEQYF. For the CDR3, the DNA is TGTGCCAGCAGTTACTCTCTGTCTAGCGGGAGTTACGAGCAGTACTTC.

The rearrangement joins TRBV28 to TRBJ1-4; perhaps TRBD1 as D (5 bases). Germline assignment: CDR1 MDHEN and CDR2 SYDVKM. V lost 6 bases and J 7 bases, leaving 15 bases between the germline ends. This CDR3 has 14 residues. CDR3 sequence: CASRTGQGREKLFF. Written as DNA, the CDR3 is TGTGCCAGCAGAACAGGACAAGGGCGTGAAAAACTGTTTTTT.

Concerning this clone itself: Sequence at one end of the junction differs from germline and may be a read error. The rearrangement joins TRBV7-7 to TRBJ2-5; D perhaps matches TRBD1 (6 bases). CDR1 is SSHAT and CDR2 is FNYEAQ in the germline V gene (reference sequence). The CDR3 is 12 residues long. The CDR3 protein is CASSHPNRAQYF. The CDR3, as DNA: TGTGCTAGCAGCCACCCGAACAGGGCCCAGTACTTC.

This rearrangement joins TRBV13 to TRBJ2-7, with D perhaps given as TRBD1 or TRBD2 (5 bases each). The germline gives CDR1 PRHDT, CDR2 FYEKMQ (reference sequence). CDR3 length: 15 amino acids. The V and J ends lost 2 bases and 3 bases respectively, with 14 bases between them. This chain's CDR3 is CASSLIVGAIYEQYF. The CDR3 nucleotides are TGTGCCAGCAGCTTAATAGTCGGGGCTATCTACGAGCAGTACTTC. Looking up the rest from reference TRBV13 and TRBJ2-7 gives the full variable domain: AAGVIQSPRHLIKEKRETATLKCYPIPRHDTVYWYQQGPGQDPQFLISFYEKMQSDKGSIPDRFSAQQFSDYHSELNMSSLELGDSALYFCASSLIVGAIYEQYFGPGTRLTVT.

V gene TRBV27 combines with J gene TRBJ2-1; TRBD2 aligns across 14 bases. Germline-derived CDR1 and CDR2 are MNHEY and SMNVEV (reference sequence). V shed 5 bases, J shed 6 bases, and the junction held 6 bases outside the gene matches. The CDR3 length is 16 residues. CDR3 DNA: TGTGCCAGCAGTCTCGGACTAGCGGGAGGAGGCAATGAGCAGTTCTTC. This codes for CASSLGLAGGGNEQFF.

The V gene is TRBV19, the J gene TRBJ2-5, with D hard to call. V gave up 4 bases and J gave up 1 base, with 13 bases separating them. The CDR3 spans 15 residues. Germline-derived CDR1 and CDR2 are LNHDA and SQIVND (reference sequence). This CDR3 reads CASSTSDEPQETQYF. CDR3 bases: TGTGCCAGTAGTACCTCCGACGAGCCCCAAGAGACCCAGTACTTC. Looking up the rest from reference TRBV19 and TRBJ2-5 gives the full variable domain: DGGITQSPKYLFRKEGQNVTLSCEQNLNHDAMYWYRQDPGQGLRLIYYSQIVNDFQKGDIAEGYSVSREKKESFPLTVTSAQKNPTAFYLCASSTSDEPQETQYFGPGTRLLVL.

This sequence joins TRBV10-3 and TRBJ1-6; 7 nucleotides align to TRBD1. CDR3 size: 15 residues. J was trimmed by 5 bases and V by 5 bases; bases with no gene match: 6. Germline CDR1 is ENHRY and CDR2 is SYGVKD. The CDR3 DNA sequence: TGTGCCATCAGTCTCGGGACAGCCGATAATTCACCCCTCCACTTT. This codes for CAISLGTADNSPLHF.

The genes are TRBV6-6 and TRBJ1-2; maybe TRBD1 (6 bases). CDR1 is MNHNY and CDR2 is SVGAGI in the germline V gene (reference sequence). Trimming left V 2 bases short and J 8 bases short, with 18 bases between. The CDR3 totals 15 residues. For the CDR3, the DNA is TGTGCCAGCAGTTACGGTCCAGGGGAAGGGGACGGCTACACCTTC. This codes for CASSYGPGEGDGYTF.

This clone was seen only a few times. The V gene is TRBV4-3, the J gene TRBJ1-4, with D tentatively TRBD1 (6 bases). Per germline, CDR1 LGHNA and CDR2 YSLEER. Deletions cut 0 bases from V and 6 bases from J, with 11 bases between. The CDR3 spans 15 residues. In nucleotides, the CDR3 is TGCGCCAGCAGCCAAGATTCACGGGGGCATGAAAAACTGTTTTTT. Residues: CASSQDSRGHEKLFF.

V is TRBV28 and J is TRBJ2-7; 8 nucleotides match TRBD2. The CDR3 extends over 15 amino acids. The germline CDR1 and CDR2 sequences are MDHEN and SYDVKM. The J segment lost 2 bases and the V segment lost 2 bases, leaving 5 bases of the junction unmatched. CDR3 sequence: CASSLRVSGAYEQYF. The CDR3 nucleotides are TGTGCCAGCAGTTTAAGGGTTAGCGGGGCCTACGAGCAGTACTTC.